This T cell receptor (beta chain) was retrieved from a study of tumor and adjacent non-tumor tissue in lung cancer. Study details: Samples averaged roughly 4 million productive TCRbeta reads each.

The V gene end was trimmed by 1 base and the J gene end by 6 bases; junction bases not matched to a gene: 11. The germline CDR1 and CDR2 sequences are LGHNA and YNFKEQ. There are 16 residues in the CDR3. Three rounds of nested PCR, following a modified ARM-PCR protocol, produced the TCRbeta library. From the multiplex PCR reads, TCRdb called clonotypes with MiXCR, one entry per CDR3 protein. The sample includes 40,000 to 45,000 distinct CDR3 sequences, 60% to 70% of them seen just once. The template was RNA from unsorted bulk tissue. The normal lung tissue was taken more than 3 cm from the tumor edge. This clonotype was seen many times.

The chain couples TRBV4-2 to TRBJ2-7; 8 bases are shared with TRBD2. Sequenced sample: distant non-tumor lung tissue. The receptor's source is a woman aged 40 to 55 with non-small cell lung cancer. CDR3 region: CASSQGFLAGFLEQYF. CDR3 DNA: TGTGCCAGCAGCCAAGGGTTTTTAGCGGGGTTCCTCGAGCAGTACTTC.